This T cell receptor beta chain emerged from a study of T cells in pancreatic ductal adenocarcinoma. General study findings and limits: Compared with tumor, blood showed more total productive templates and around 8-fold more clonotypes.

TCRdb's copy holds only in-frame clones and misses some; the assay was immunoSEQ multiplex PCR. The sample yields about 97,000 clones, about 95% seen once. Details on this clone: Its antigen remains unidentified.

No neoadjuvant therapy was given to the selected pancreatic ductal adenocarcinoma patients before their surgery. V was shortened by 4 bases and J by 3 bases, with 6 bases between the two germline ends. The CDR3 loop spans 12 amino acids. Germline-derived CDR1 and CDR2 are LNHDA and SQIVND (reference sequence). The receptor was derived from a human donor with pancreatic ductal adenocarcinoma. V usage is TRBV19 and J usage is TRBJ2-5, with unresolved D. Sequenced: PBMCs. In DNA form, the CDR3 reads TGTGCCAGTAGTACAGGAAAAGAGACCCAGTACTTC. Its translation is CASSTGKETQYF.